Shown below are 30 T cell receptor beta chains from a single sample sequenced in a study of cytomegalovirus exposure and HLA in healthy donors. The primer mix had 60 Vbeta and 13 Jbeta primers. Here immunoSEQ multiplex PCR was the method, and the copy in TCRdb shows in-frame clones only, minus some. In all, the sample yields more than 90,000 clones. The sequencing input was PBMCs. These receptors were taken from a man aged 35 to 55 in good health and CMV-seropositive.

The rearrangement links TRBV11-2 to TRBJ2-3; tentative D call: TRBD2 (6 bases). Germline-derived CDR1 and CDR2 are SGHAT and FQNNGV. The V and J ends lost 4 bases and 0 bases respectively, with 11 bases between them. The CDR3 consists of 15 residues. The CDR3 coding sequence is TGTGCCAGCAGCTCCTGGGACTCCAGCACAGATACGCAGTATTTT. Its protein product is CASSSWDSSTDTQYF.

The J gene is TRBJ1-1, the V gene TRBV19; D is possibly TRBD1 (6 bases). Germline-derived CDR1 and CDR2 are LNHDA and SQIVND (reference sequence). This CDR3 contains 13 residues. The germline V and J ends were trimmed by 10 bases and 0 bases, with 12 bases remaining between them. The CDR3 DNA follows: TGTGCCACACAGACAGGTTTGAACACTGAAGCTTTCTTT. Amino acid sequence: CATQTGLNTEAFF.

The V call is TRBV18, the J call TRBJ2-5; 7 bases line up with TRBD1. TRBJ2-7 matches the DNA end more closely, so the J call is doubtful. CDR3 length equals 15 residues. Per the germline V gene, CDR1 is KGHSH and CDR2 is LQKENI. CDR3 coding DNA: TGTGCCAGCTCACCCCAGGACAGGAGCTCCTACGAGCAGTACTTC. It translates to CASSPQDRSSYEQYF.

The chain carries TRBV11-1 and TRBJ1-1; tentative D call: TRBD1 (6 bases). V was cut by 5 bases and J by 7 bases, with 17 bases left in between. In germline, CDR1 is SGHAT, CDR2 FQDESV (reference sequence). The CDR3 is 14 amino acids. DNA of the CDR3: TGTGCCAGCAGCCCTACCGGGACACTGCGTGAAGCTTTCTTT. Translation: CASSPTGTLREAFF.

The rearrangement links TRBV5-1 to TRBJ1-5; 7 nucleotides agree with TRBD1. The CDR3 sequence is 15 residues long. The germline CDR1 and CDR2 sequences are SGHRS and YFSETQ. V lost 2 bases to trimming and J lost 7 bases; unmatched junction nucleotides: 9. The chain's CDR3 is CASSLNTGDSQPQHF. CDR3 DNA: TGCGCCAGCAGCTTAAATACAGGGGATTCCCAGCCCCAGCATTTT.

The genes are TRBV2 and TRBJ2-4, with no clear D. Germline CDR1 and CDR2: SNHLY and FYNNEI. Trimming took off 4 bases at V and 9 bases at J, with 16 bases between the two ends. The CDR3 consists of 14 residues. The CDR3 is CASSARLAGGIQYF. As DNA, the CDR3 is TGTGCCAGCAGTGCGCGTTTAGCCGGCGGCATTCAGTACTTC.

The CDR3 DNA reads TGCGCCAGCAGCTTGAGTGGACAGAGCTACCAGATAGAGTACTTC. Translating gives CASSLSGQSYQIEYF. This chain uses TRBV5-1 with TRBJ2-5, with D tentatively TRBD1 (6 bases). CDR3 size: 15 residues. Trimming stripped 1 base from V and 12 bases from J, with 22 bases between. Germline CDR1 SGHRS, CDR2 YFSETQ.

The chain has TRBV6-1 and TRBJ2-7; weak D call: TRBD2 (6 bases). The CDR3 covers 15 residues. Germline CDR1 and CDR2: MNHNS and SASEGT. V dropped 5 bases and J dropped 3 bases, with 17 bases sitting between them. Written as DNA, the CDR3 is TGTGCCAGCAGTCCCCTTAGCGGAGCTGACTACGAGCAGTACTTC. This gives the protein CASSPLSGADYEQYF.

This chain uses TRBV29-1 with TRBJ2-3; a weak D match, TRBD2 (6 bases). Trimming left V 3 bases short and J 2 bases short, with 15 bases between. From germline, CDR1 is SQVTM and CDR2 ANQGSEA. This CDR3 has 15 amino acids. Written as DNA, the CDR3 is TGCAGCGTTGATAACCTTGGAGGGGACACAGATACGCAGTATTTT. The encoded protein is CSVDNLGGDTDTQYF.

The J gene is TRBJ2-5, the V gene TRBV27, with 10 bases aligning to TRBD2. This CDR3 comprises 17 residues. Per germline, CDR1 MNHEY and CDR2 SMNVEV (reference sequence). The V segment lost 6 bases and the J segment 1 base; nucleotides outside the gene matches: 11. The CDR3: CASSPRGGLAFQETQYF. The CDR3, as DNA: TGTGCCAGCAGCCCCCGCGGGGGACTAGCGTTCCAAGAGACCCAGTACTTC.

The rearrangement joins TRBV6-5 to TRBJ2-7; D is ambiguous. Trimming left V 8 bases short and J 2 bases short, with 7 bases between. The germline V gene encodes CDR1 MNHEY and CDR2 SVGAGI. CDR3 length equals 11 residues. The CDR3 spells CASGTAYEQYF. The CDR3 nucleotides read TGTGCCAGCGGCACCGCCTACGAGCAGTACTTC.

The chain has TRBV29-1 and TRBJ2-6; 7 bases fit TRBD1. V lost 6 bases and J lost 0; bases outside the gene matches: 8. From germline, CDR1 is SQVTM and CDR2 ANQGSEA. The CDR3 extends over 16 amino acids. CDR3 DNA: TGCAGCGTCGCCGGGACAGCCAGCTCTGGGGCCAACGTCCTGACTTTC. This translates into CSVAGTASSGANVLTF.

The chain employs TRBV9 and TRBJ2-2; 10 bases agree with TRBD2. The CDR3 contains 16 residues. V lost 0 bases to trimming and J lost 1 base; unmatched junction nucleotides: 0. The germline V gene encodes CDR1 SGDLS and CDR2 YYNGEE. CDR3 DNA: TGTGCCAGCAGCGTAGTAGCGGGAGGGAACACCGGGGAGCTGTTTTTT. Amino acid sequence: CASSVVAGGNTGELFF.

This rearrangement joins TRBV2 to TRBJ1-5; D might be TRBD1 (6 bases). This CDR3 is 16 amino acids long. Looked up from germline, CDR1 is SNHLY and CDR2 is FYNNEI. Trimming took 7 bases from V and 3 from J, leaving 19 bases between them. CDR3 protein: CASKMDSRFSNQPQHF. CDR3 DNA sequence: TGTGCCAGCAAGATGGACAGCAGATTTTCCAATCAGCCCCAGCATTTT. Using reference TRBV2 and TRBJ1-5 for the parts outside the CDR3, the full variable domain is EPEVTQTPSHQVTQMGQEVILRCVPISNHLYFYWYRQILGQKVEFLVSFYNNEISEKSEIFDDQFSVERPDGSNFTLKIRSTKLEDSAMYFCASKMDSRFSNQPQHFGDGTRLSIL.

The rearrangement links TRBV25-1 to TRBJ2-3, with 10 bases that match TRBD2. In germline, CDR1 is MGHDK, CDR2 SYGVNS. The CDR3 has 18 amino acids. After removal of 6 bases from V and 6 bases from J, the junction contained 18 bases not matched to a gene. The CDR3 sequence: CASSVVGGLAGVIDTQYF. The CDR3, as DNA: TGTGCCAGCAGCGTTGTCGGAGGGCTAGCGGGAGTCATCGATACGCAGTATTTT.

The rearrangement links TRBV19 to TRBJ1-5, with D maybe TRBD1 (6 bases). This CDR3 is built from 15 residues. V was trimmed by 5 bases and J by 7 bases, leaving 18 bases between them. Germline CDR1 LNHDA, CDR2 SQIVND (reference sequence). This CDR3 is CASSSGTGKGQPQHF. The CDR3 DNA is TGTGCCAGTAGTTCGGGTACAGGGAAAGGCCAGCCCCAGCATTTT.

The chain recombines TRBV6-1 with TRBJ1-1; weak D call: TRBD1 (6 bases). The CDR3 has 14 amino acids. Germline assignment: CDR1 MNHNS and CDR2 SASEGT. V was trimmed by 3 bases and J by 5 bases, leaving 13 bases between them. Here the CDR3 DNA reads TGTGCCAGCAGTGACAGAGGTCAGGGGACTGAAGCTTTCTTT. Encoded protein: CASSDRGQGTEAFF.

The chain carries TRBV7-3 and TRBJ1-2, with D uncertain. The CDR3 contains 14 residues. Trimming took off 3 bases at V and 8 bases at J, with 16 bases between the two ends. Germline assignment: CDR1 SGHTA and CDR2 FQGTGA. CDR3 sequence reads: CASSLSGSPGGYTF. DNA of the CDR3: TGTGCCAGCAGCTTGTCAGGCAGCCCTGGGGGCTACACCTTC.

The V and J genes are TRBV27 and TRBJ2-5; D possibly corresponds to TRBD2 (6 bases). Germline CDR1 MNHEY, CDR2 SMNVEV (reference sequence). The CDR3 length is 13 residues. The V and J ends lost 3 bases and 4 bases respectively, with 9 bases between them. CDR3 in amino acids: CASSFGGRETQYF. The CDR3 bases are TGTGCCAGCAGTTTCGGGGGAAGAGAGACCCAGTACTTC.

V and J are TRBV27 and TRBJ2-2; a weak D match, TRBD2 (6 bases). Trimming took off 4 bases at V and 6 bases at J, with 27 bases between the two ends. Germline V lookup: CDR1 MNHEY, CDR2 SMNVEV (reference sequence). This CDR3 region has 19 residues. The CDR3 coding sequence is TGTGCCAGCAGTTCCCCCAACTTACTAGCTCCCCCCGGGTCCGGGGAGCTGTTTTTT. Translating gives CASSSPNLLAPPGSGELFF.

The chain is built from TRBV11-2 and TRBJ1-5; D ambiguous. CDR1 and CDR2 from the germline V gene are SGHAT and FQNNGV. This CDR3 spans 13 amino acids. Trimming pared 1 base from V and 4 bases from J, leaving 5 bases between. CDR3 amino acids: CASSLGANQPQHF. CDR3 DNA: TGTGCCAGCAGCTTAGGGGCAAATCAGCCCCAGCATTTT.

The chain has TRBV5-1 and TRBJ1-1, with 7 bases that match TRBD1. V lost 4 bases, J lost 0 bases, and 6 bases stayed unmatched. The germline gives CDR1 SGHRS, CDR2 YFSETQ. There are 15 residues in the CDR3. CDR3 DNA: TGCGCCAGCAGCACGGACAGGCTTATGAACACTGAAGCTTTCTTT. It yields the protein CASSTDRLMNTEAFF.

This chain links TRBV5-1 with TRBJ2-7, with 7 bases aligning to TRBD2. Per germline, CDR1 SGHRS and CDR2 YFSETQ. V lost 1 base to trimming and J lost 0 bases; unmatched junction nucleotides: 16. CDR3 length: 19 residues. The CDR3 reads CASSLSGHKLASSSYEQYF. CDR3 nucleotides: TGCGCCAGCAGCTTGTCAGGACACAAACTAGCGTCTAGCTCCTACGAGCAGTACTTC.

The CDR3 region is CASTFDRNQPQHF. The CDR3 DNA reads as TGTGCCAGTACCTTTGACAGGAATCAGCCCCAGCATTTT. The genes are TRBV19 and TRBJ1-5; possible D gene TRBD1, 6 bases. Trimming pared 7 bases from V and 4 bases from J, leaving 11 bases between. Germline assignment: CDR1 LNHDA and CDR2 SQIVND (reference sequence). The CDR3 runs 13 residues.

This chain links TRBV6-5 with TRBJ1-1; 7 bases agree with TRBD1. This CDR3 has 14 residues. Germline CDR1 and CDR2: MNHEY and SVGAGI. V trimming: 4 bases; J trimming: 7 bases; junction bases outside the gene matches: 9. The CDR3 protein is CASSLNRGGGEAFF. CDR3 bases: TGTGCCAGCAGTTTGAACAGGGGCGGCGGTGAAGCTTTCTTT.

This chain connects TRBV15 to TRBJ1-2; 7 bases are shared with TRBD1. The length of the CDR3 is 15 residues. Germline V gene lookup returns CDR1 LNHNV and CDR2 YYDKDF (reference sequence). V was clipped by 5 bases and J by 0 bases; unmatched bases: 6. CDR3 in amino acids: CATSGDRDPNYGYTF. Here the CDR3 DNA reads TGTGCCACCAGCGGCGACAGGGACCCTAACTATGGCTACACCTTC.

The chain has TRBV28 and TRBJ1-1; 7 bases line up with TRBD1. The germline gives CDR1 MDHEN, CDR2 SYDVKM. V lost 6 bases, J lost 2 bases, and 6 bases stayed unmatched. This CDR3 comprises 14 residues. CDR3: CASSRTGKNTEAFF. Written as DNA, the CDR3 is TGTGCCAGCAGCAGGACAGGCAAAAACACTGAAGCTTTCTTT.

The DNA for the CDR3 is TGCGCCAGCAGTGAGTCGACGGGAGGAGGTGGCGGGGAGCTGTTTTTT. It translates to CASSESTGGGGGELFF. The rearrangement joins TRBV10-1 to TRBJ2-2; 7 bases line up with TRBD2. Germline CDR1 is WNHNN and CDR2 is SYGVQD (reference sequence). The CDR3 sequence is 16 residues long. The J segment lost 7 bases and the V segment lost 0 bases, leaving 8 bases of the junction unmatched.

The chain has TRBV28 and TRBJ1-3; 7 bases align to TRBD1. This CDR3 has 15 amino acids. Germline V gene data show CDR1 as MDHEN and CDR2 as SYDVKM. Germline trimming cut 9 bases from V and 0 bases from J; bases unmatched to any gene: 8. CDR3 sequence reads: CASIRTGPSGNTIYF. CDR3 DNA sequence: TGTGCCAGTATTCGGACAGGACCCTCTGGAAACACCATATATTTT.

The rearrangement joins TRBV11-2 to TRBJ1-5, with 7 bases identical to TRBD1. The V gene end was trimmed by 4 bases and the J gene end by 7 bases; junction bases not matched to a gene: 7. CDR3 length: 14 residues. Germline assignment: CDR1 SGHAT and CDR2 FQNNGV. In nucleotides, the CDR3 is TGTGCCAGCAGCTCAGACAGGGTCTACCAGCCCCAGCATTTT. Protein: CASSSDRVYQPQHF. Drawing the rest from reference TRBV11-2 and TRBJ1-5, the complete variable domain is EAGVAQSPRYKIIEKRQSVAFWCNPISGHATLYWYQQILGQGPKLLIQFQNNGVVDDSQLPKDRFSAERLKGVDSTLKIQPAKLEDSAVYLCASSSDRVYQPQHFGDGTRLSIL.